These T cell receptor beta chains were read from a single sample in a study of cytomegalovirus exposure and HLA in healthy donors. Assay used: immunoSEQ multiplex PCR; TCRdb lists only in-frame clones, some missing. Here the sample spans under 150,000 clones, 70% to 80% being singletons. The sequencing sample was made of PBMCs. These receptors all stem from a woman aged 45-65 years in good health and CMV-seronegative. Each CDR3 is given with its conserved first and last residue. A D gene is named only where the DNA matches it firmly. Only part of the rows carry a size: once, few, many, or a class if the clone is expanded.

NA	16	NA	TRBV4-3	TRBJ1-2	TGCGCCAGCAGCCAAGCCCGGACAGCGCTTGCCTATGGCTACACCTTC	CASSQARTALAYGYTF
NA	17	TRBD1	TRBV29-1	TRBJ1-1	TGCAGCGTCCAGGATACCGGGACAGGGGGCGCCGACACTGAAGCTTTCTTT	CSVQDTGTGGADTEAFF
NA	15	TRBD1	TRBV28	TRBJ1-1	TGTGCCAGCAGTTCTGAGGGGGCTCGGAACACTGAAGCTTTCTTT	CASSSEGARNTEAFF
NA	17	NA	TRBV12-5	TRBJ2-1	TGTGCTAGTGGTTTGGGTCGGCCCGCGGGGTTCTACAATGAGCAGTTCTTC	CASGLGRPAGFYNEQFF
NA	16	NA	TRBV27	TRBJ2-2	TGTGCCAGCAGTTTAATTAACAGTCCGAACACCGGGGAGCTGTTTTTT	CASSLINSPNTGELFF
once	15	NA	TRBV5-6	TRBJ2-3	TGTGCCAGCAGCTCCTTGTCCACAGGGACAGATACGCAGTATTTT	CASSSLSTGTDTQYF
few	16	NA	TRBV5-1	TRBJ1-4	TGCGCCAGCAGCTCCGGACGGACTGCAACTAATGAAAAACTGTTTTTT	CASSSGRTATNEKLFF
NA	15	TRBD2	TRBV2	TRBJ2-5	TGTGCCAGCAGTGAATCTCCTAGCGGGGGTGAGACCCAGTACTTC	CASSESPSGGETQYF
few	17	TRBD2	TRBV4-2	TRBJ2-5	TGTGCCAGCAGCCAAGATGGGGGCAGCGGGGGGAAAGAGACCCAGTACTTC	CASSQDGGSGGKETQYF
NA	17	NA	TRBV5-6	TRBJ1-3	TGTGCCAGCAGCTTTCTTGACAGATTTTCCTCTGGAAACACCATATATTTT	CASSFLDRFSSGNTIYF
NA	16	TRBD2	TRBV10-3	TRBJ2-5	TGTGCCATCAGCCTGACTAGCGGGGGGGCGAGAGAGACCCAGTACTTC	CAISLTSGGARETQYF
once	16	TRBD1	TRBV19	TRBJ1-5	TGTGCCACCTCGATCTCGGGACAGACCAGCAATCAGCCCCAGCATTTT	CATSISGQTSNQPQHF
once	15	TRBD2	TRBV6-4	TRBJ2-1	TGTGCCAGCAGTGAAGGCGGGGGGGCAAACAATGAGCAGTTCTTC	CASSEGGGANNEQFF
once	13	NA	TRBV11-2	TRBJ1-1	TGTGCCAGCAGCCCCGGAGGGCAGGGTGAAGCTTTCTTT	CASSPGGQGEAFF
NA	13	NA	TRBV5-1	TRBJ2-1	TGCGCCAGCAGCTTAATGACAGCGAATGAGCAGTTCTTC	CASSLMTANEQFF
NA	15	TRBD2	TRBV5-4	TRBJ2-7	TGTGCCAGCAGCGTTCAGCGGGGGGGCCAGGTCGAGCAGTACTTC	CASSVQRGGQVEQYF
NA	19	TRBD2	TRBV4-2	TRBJ2-3	TGTGCCAGCAGCCAAGACAGGCTGGTAGCGGGGGGGCGCATATATACGCAGTATTTT	CASSQDRLVAGGRIYTQYF
NA	13	NA	TRBV2	TRBJ1-6	TGTGCCAGCAGTGTCCCAGGGGACTCACCCCTCCACTTT	CASSVPGDSPLHF
NA	15	NA	TRBV9	TRBJ2-7	TGTGCCAGCAGCCCCTCCGGAGGGTCGAGCTACGAGCAGTACTTC	CASSPSGGSSYEQYF
once	13	NA	TRBV6-1	TRBJ1-2	TGTGCCAGCAGCGTGACAGACTTCTATGGCTACACCTTC	CASSVTDFYGYTF
NA	15	TRBD1	TRBV5-4	TRBJ1-2	TGTGCCAGCAGCCGATATACCGGGACAGGGGTTGGCTACACCTTC	CASSRYTGTGVGYTF
NA	14	TRBD2	TRBV7-8	TRBJ2-7	TGTGCCAGCAGCTTTAGGACTAGCGGGTACGAGCAGTACTTC	CASSFRTSGYEQYF